This TCR beta chain was identified in a study of beta chain features in type 1 diabetes. V was trimmed by 4 bases and J by 3 bases, leaving 22 bases between them. Germline V lookup: CDR1 SGDLS, CDR2 YYNGEE. The length of the CDR3 is 17 residues. Expressed TCRB transcripts were sequenced because the entire RNA isolate underwent reverse transcription. Method: immunoSEQ multiplex PCR; TCRdb's copy keeps in-frame clones and lacks some. The sample includes 120,000 or so clones, 17% seen only once; the top ten take 2.6%. Points from the study as a whole: Among patients with Type 1 diabetes, TCRB CDR3s were moderately but significantly shorter in every one of the four CD4+ subsets.

This clone was observed a handful of times. What it recognizes is unknown. Sequenced sample: central memory CD4+ T cells from blood. This sequence was found in a man younger than 35 with type 1 diabetes. This chain links TRBV9 with TRBJ1-1, with D perhaps TRBD1 (5 bases). CDR3 sequence reads: CASSPPAGRGVDTEAFF. Written as DNA, the CDR3 is TGTGCCAGCAGCCCCCCCGCGGGGAGGGGCGTCGACACTGAAGCTTTCTTT.